These 20 T cell receptor beta chains originate from one sample sequenced in a study of blood T cells in healthy people across ages. Combining a sample-barcoded 5' primer with a J-beta primer mix, a second PCR ran for roughly 7 to 11 cycles. In TCRdb, the 5' RACE reads were re-called with MiXCR into one record per CDR3 protein. The sample consists of some 640,000 distinct CDR3 sequences, around 48% of them appearing once. Sample: blood. The source of these receptors is a woman in her sixties or seventies in good health.

This clonotype has a handful of counts. The rearrangement joins TRBV15 to TRBJ2-3; weak D call: TRBD2 (5 bases). V was cut by 4 bases and J by 6 bases, with 17 bases left in between. This CDR3 has 15 residues. Per germline, CDR1 LNHNV and CDR2 YYDKDF (reference sequence). The CDR3 sequence is CATSTKAWAGDTQYF. In DNA, the CDR3 is TGTGCCACCAGCACAAAAGCCTGGGCGGGCGATACGCAGTATTTT. Based on the CDR3 plus reference TRBV15 and TRBJ2-3, the full variable domain is DAMVIQNPRYQVTQFGKPVTLSCSQTLNHNVMYWYQQKSSQAPKLLFHYYDKDFNNEADTPDNFQSRRPNTSFCFLDIRSPGLGDTAMYLCATSTKAWAGDTQYFGPGTRLTVL.

In its sample, this clonotype was seen a few times. The rearrangement uses TRBV20-1 and TRBJ2-7; maybe TRBD2 (6 bases). The germline gives CDR1 DFQATT, CDR2 SNEGSKA (reference sequence). CDR3 size: 14 residues. The V end lost 6 bases, the J end lost 5 bases, and 20 bases lay between the germline ends. CDR3 sequence reads: CSAYKSGVADEQYF. The CDR3 nucleotides read TGCAGTGCATATAAATCGGGGGTCGCTGACGAGCAGTACTTC.

The chain joins TRBV9 to TRBJ2-7, with no clear D. The CDR3 loop spans 15 amino acids. V was shortened by 0 bases and J by 0 bases, with 10 bases between the two germline ends. Germline CDR1 and CDR2: SGDLS and YYNGEE. The CDR3: CASSVGKEFSYEQYF. The CDR3 DNA reads as TGTGCCAGCAGCGTAGGTAAGGAGTTCTCCTACGAGCAGTACTTC.

This clonotype was found a few times. This chain links TRBV27 with TRBJ2-7; D is ambiguous. The germline gives CDR1 MNHEY, CDR2 SMNVEV (reference sequence). Between the trimmed V and J ends, which lost 1 base and 1 base, there was a span of 5 bases. This CDR3 has 13 amino acids. The CDR3 sequence: CASSLWGSYEQYF. The CDR3 region has the DNA TGTGCCAGCAGTTTATGGGGTTCCTACGAGCAGTACTTC.

The V call is TRBV11-2, the J call TRBJ2-4; possibly TRBD1 or TRBD2 for D (7 bases each). The J call may be incorrect, as the DNA end agrees better with TRBJ2-7. This CDR3 has 16 amino acids. From germline, CDR1 is SGHAT and CDR2 FQNNGV. CDR3 nucleotide sequence: TGTGCCAGCAGCTTAGATTCCCAGGGGGGGTACTACGAGCAGTACTTC. Translation gives CASSLDSQGGYYEQYF.

This rearrangement joins TRBV6-2 or TRBV6-3 to TRBJ1-1, with 9 bases that match TRBD1. The CDR3 has 14 residues. V lost 3 bases, J lost 4 bases, and 3 bases stayed unmatched. CDR1 is MNHEY and CDR2 is SVGEGT in the germline V gene. The CDR3 protein is CASSYRDRVTEAFF. The CDR3 DNA reads TGTGCCAGCAGTTATCGGGACAGGGTCACTGAAGCTTTCTTT.

Only one count was recorded for this clonotype. The chain has TRBV6-5 and TRBJ2-3; TRBD1 might be the D (7 bases). CDR3 length: 15 residues. CDR1 is MNHEY, CDR2 SVGAGI, per germline. V shed 6 bases and J shed 5 bases, with 18 bases lying between them. CDR3 DNA: TGTGCCAGCAGGGACCACAGGGGAGCGGGAGATACGCAGTATTTT. Its translation: CASRDHRGAGDTQYF.

In its sample, this clonotype was seen a few times. The chain uses TRBV7-8 and TRBJ2-6; D may be TRBD1 (6 bases). This CDR3 has 18 amino acids. The V end was cut by 6 bases, the J end by 4 bases, with 22 bases between. The V gene's germline CDR1 is SGHVS and CDR2 FQNEAQ. CDR3 region: CASSPTRDTLGGANVLTF. As DNA, the CDR3 is TGTGCCAGCAGTCCAACCCGGGACACCCTTGGGGGGGCCAACGTCCTGACTTTC.

This rearrangement joins TRBV11-3 to TRBJ2-3; D is unresolved. Between the trimmed V and J ends, which lost 0 bases and 8 bases, there was a span of 9 bases. Per the germline V gene, CDR1 is SGHNT and CDR2 is YENEEA. The CDR3 length is 13 residues. As DNA, the CDR3 is TGTGCCAGCAGCTTAGATCGGTTGGCTACGCAGTATTTT. As protein: CASSLDRLATQYF. Full variable domain (remainder filled in from reference TRBV11-3 and TRBJ2-3): EAGVVQSPRYKIIEKKQPVAFWCNPISGHNTLYWYLQNLGQGPELLIRYENEEAVDDSQLPKDRFSAERLKGVDSTLKIQPAELGDSAVYLCASSLDRLATQYFGPGTRLTVL.

The DNA for the CDR3 is TGTGCCAGCAGTGATCGGCTGGGACCACCAAATGAGCAGTTCTTC. Protein sequence: CASSDRLGPPNEQFF. This rearrangement joins TRBV6-1 to TRBJ2-1; D may be TRBD1 or TRBD2 (5 bases each). V lost 3 bases to trimming and J lost 7 bases, with 16 bases between them. CDR1 and CDR2 (germline): MNHNS, SASEGT. The CDR3 has 15 residues.

In this sample, this clonotype turned up a few times. The rearrangement joins TRBV7-2 to TRBJ2-1; possible D gene TRBD2, 6 bases. Germline V lookup: CDR1 SGHTA, CDR2 FQGNSA. The CDR3 sequence is 14 residues long. Trimming shortened V by 2 bases and J by 12 bases, and 17 bases separated the two germline ends. The CDR3 nucleotides read TGTGCCAGCAGCTTAAATTCGGGAGAAACCGCGCAGTTCTTC. Amino acid sequence: CASSLNSGETAQFF.

This chain links TRBV27 with TRBJ2-3; 7 nucleotides line up with TRBD2. V shed 1 base and J 0 bases; nucleotides not matched to a gene: 7. Germline lookup yields CDR1 MNHEY and CDR2 SMNVEV (reference sequence). The CDR3 covers 17 residues. The CDR3, as DNA: TGTGCCAGCAGTTTATACGGGGGGAGGTCAAGCACAGATACGCAGTATTTT. The encoded protein is CASSLYGGRSSTDTQYF.

This clonotype was found many times. The chain joins TRBV29-1 to TRBJ1-4, with 9 nucleotides matching TRBD1. V shed 6 bases and J 8 bases; nucleotides not matched to a gene: 4. Germline V lookup: CDR1 SQVTM, CDR2 ANQGSEA. There are 12 residues in the CDR3. CDR3 sequence (DNA): TGCAGCGTAGGACAGGGGAGAGAAAAACTGTTTTTT. This translates into CSVGQGREKLFF.

This rearrangement joins TRBV7-2 to TRBJ2-7, with 11 positions matching TRBD2. Germline CDR1 SGHTA, CDR2 FQGNSA. The CDR3 is 15 residues long. The V and J ends lost 8 bases and 4 bases, in that order; junction bases with no gene match: 10. CDR3 region: CASRLGTSGLYEQYF. CDR3 nucleotide sequence: TGTGCCAGCCGCCTCGGGACTAGCGGACTTTACGAGCAGTACTTC.

This clonotype was counted a few times. The chain is built from TRBV20-1 and TRBJ2-7; no clear D gene. Germline V lookup: CDR1 DFQATT, CDR2 SNEGSKA (reference sequence). The CDR3 extends over 11 amino acids. Trimming pared 1 base from V and 5 bases from J, leaving 6 bases between. The CDR3, as DNA: TGCAGTGCTAGAGTCTGGGACGAGCAGTACTTC. It encodes CSARVWDEQYF.

This clonotype was seen a few times. The chain links TRBV5-1 to TRBJ1-1; D uncertain. This CDR3 region has 13 residues. Germline values: CDR1 SGHRS, CDR2 YFSETQ. V lost 0 bases and J 5 bases, leaving 8 bases between the germline ends. Here the CDR3 DNA reads TGCGCCAGCAGCTTGGAGTCGAGGACTGAAGCTTTCTTT. It encodes CASSLESRTEAFF.

This clonotype was found many times. The genes are TRBV9 and TRBJ2-5; D uncertain. Germline loops: CDR1 SGDLS, CDR2 YYNGEE. V was shortened by 4 bases and J by 2 bases, with 15 bases between the two germline ends. The CDR3 has 15 residues. The CDR3 reads CASSQRELSQETQYF. The CDR3 DNA follows: TGTGCCAGCAGCCAAAGAGAGCTCTCACAAGAGACCCAGTACTTC.

Only a few counts were recorded for this clonotype. The chain carries TRBV20-1 and TRBJ2-7; no clear D gene. CDR1 and CDR2 (germline): DFQATT, SNEGSKA (reference sequence). The CDR3 length is 15 residues. Trimming took 0 bases from V and 2 from J, leaving 14 bases between them. Here the CDR3 DNA reads TGCAGTGCTAGAGATGGGCACTCTCAGACCTACGAGCAGTACTTC. It translates to CSARDGHSQTYEQYF.

This clonotype was counted a few times. The chain uses TRBV10-3 and TRBJ2-7; D is uncertain. This CDR3 region has 12 residues. The germline V and J ends were trimmed by 0 bases and 6 bases, with 6 bases remaining between them. The germline CDR1 and CDR2 sequences are ENHRY and SYGVKD. Here the CDR3 reads CAISESRFEQYF. CDR3 nucleotides: TGTGCCATCAGTGAGTCCCGGTTCGAGCAGTACTTC.

The chain combines TRBV27 with TRBJ2-3; D unclear. Germline V lookup: CDR1 MNHEY, CDR2 SMNVEV (reference sequence). The V gene lost 6 bases and the J gene lost 1 base, with 11 bases spanning the gap. This CDR3 is 14 amino acids long. CDR3 nucleotide sequence: TGTGCCAGCAGCCCAACCACCCGCACAGATACGCAGTATTTT. Its translation is CASSPTTRTDTQYF.